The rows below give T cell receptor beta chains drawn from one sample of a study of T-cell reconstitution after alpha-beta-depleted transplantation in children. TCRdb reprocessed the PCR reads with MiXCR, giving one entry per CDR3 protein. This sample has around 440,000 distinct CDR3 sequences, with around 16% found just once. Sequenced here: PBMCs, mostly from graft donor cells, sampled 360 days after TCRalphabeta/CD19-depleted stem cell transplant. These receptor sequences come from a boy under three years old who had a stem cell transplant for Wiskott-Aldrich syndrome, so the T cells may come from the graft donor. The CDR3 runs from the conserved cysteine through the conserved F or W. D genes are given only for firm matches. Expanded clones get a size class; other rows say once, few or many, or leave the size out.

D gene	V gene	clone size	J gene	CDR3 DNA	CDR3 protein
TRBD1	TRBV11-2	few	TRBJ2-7	TGTGCCAGCAGCCGGACAGGGTTAATATACGAGCAGTACTTC	CASSRTGLIYEQYF
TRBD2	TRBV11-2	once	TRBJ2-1	TGTGCCAGCAGCCCCCTTCCTCGCGGGAGTCTTTATAATGAGCAGTTCTTC	CASSPLPRGSLYNEQFF
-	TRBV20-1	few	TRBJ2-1	TGCAGTGCTGGGAGGCCCCGTAGCGACAGCTCCTACAATGAGCAGTTCTTC	CSAGRPRSDSSYNEQFF
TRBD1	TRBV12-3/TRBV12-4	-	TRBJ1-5	TGTGCCAGCAGTTTAAAGGGGGCGGATCAGCCCCAGCATTTT	CASSLKGADQPQHF
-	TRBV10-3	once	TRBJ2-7	TGTGCCATCAGTGTCAGGGGAATCTCCTACGAGCAGTACTTC	CAISVRGISYEQYF
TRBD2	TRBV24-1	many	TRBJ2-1	TGTGCCACCAGTGATCCCCCCGGACTAGCGGACTACAATGAGCAGTTCTTC	CATSDPPGLADYNEQFF
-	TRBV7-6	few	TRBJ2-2	TGTGCCATCTATCGACCGCGTTGGGACACCGGGGAGCTGTTTTTT	CAIYRPRWDTGELFF
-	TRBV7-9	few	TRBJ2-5	TGTGCCAGCAGCTTGAGTCGTTTGGAGACCCAGTACTTC	CASSLSRLETQYF
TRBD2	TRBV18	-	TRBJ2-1	TGTGCCAGCTCACCACTGCCAGCGGGAGTCTACAATGAGCAGTTCTTC	CASSPLPAGVYNEQFF
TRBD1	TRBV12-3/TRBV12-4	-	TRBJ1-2	TGTGCCAGCAGAGGACAGGGAGGCCTCGATGGCTACACCTTC	CASRGQGGLDGYTF
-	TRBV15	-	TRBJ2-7	TGTGCCACCAGCAGGGTAGCAGGGGAACAGCAGTACTTC	CATSRVAGEQQYF
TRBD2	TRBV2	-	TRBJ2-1	TGTGCCAGCAGTAAGACGGGACTAGCGGGAGGGTACAATGAGCAGTTCTTC	CASSKTGLAGGYNEQFF
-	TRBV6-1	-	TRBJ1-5	TGTGCCAGCCGACAGGTTAATCAGCCCCAGCATTTT	CASRQVNQPQHF
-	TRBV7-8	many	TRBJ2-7	TGTGCCAGCAGCTTACAGGGACTCTCCTACGAGCAGTACTTC	CASSLQGLSYEQYF
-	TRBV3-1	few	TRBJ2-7	TGTGCCAGCAGCCAACGTTGGGACACCTCCTACGAGCAGTACTTC	CASSQRWDTSYEQYF
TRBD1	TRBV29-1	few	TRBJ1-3	TGCAGCGTTGGACAGGGTACCTCTGGAAACACCATATATTTT	CSVGQGTSGNTIYF
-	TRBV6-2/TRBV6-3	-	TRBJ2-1	TGTGCCAGCAGTTTCCCGGAGGGTGGGAATGAGCAGTTCTTC	CASSFPEGGNEQFF
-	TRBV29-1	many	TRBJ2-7	TGCAGCGCCGGGACCGGGCGCAGCTACTACGAGCAGTACTTC	CSAGTGRSYYEQYF
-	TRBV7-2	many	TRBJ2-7	TGTGCCAGCAGCCGGTTCTACGAGCAGTACTTC	CASSRFYEQYF
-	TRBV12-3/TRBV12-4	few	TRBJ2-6	TGTGCCAGCAGTTCCCGAGCTGGGGCCAACGTCCTGACTTTC	CASSSRAGANVLTF
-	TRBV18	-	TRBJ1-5	TGTGCCAGCTCACCTAGGGGCGGCCAGCCCCAGCATTTT	CASSPRGGQPQHF
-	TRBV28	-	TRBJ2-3	TGTGCCAGCAGTTTTGACCGCACAGATACGCAGTATTTT	CASSFDRTDTQYF
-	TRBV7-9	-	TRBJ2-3	TGTGCCAGCAGGTTTCTCGCGGATTCTAGCACAGATACGCAGTATTTT	CASRFLADSSTDTQYF
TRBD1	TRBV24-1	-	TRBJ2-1	TGTGCCACCAGTGATCAAACCGGGACAGGGGACAATGGGCAGTTCTTC	CATSDQTGTGDNGQFF
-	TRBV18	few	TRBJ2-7	TGTGCCAGCTCACCGGTGGGGAACGAGCAGTACTTC	CASSPVGNEQYF
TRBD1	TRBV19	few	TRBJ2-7	TGTGCCAGTAGTATCGGACAGGGTGTGTACGAGCAGTACTTC	CASSIGQGVYEQYF
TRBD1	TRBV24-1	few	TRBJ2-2	TGTGCCACCAGTGATCCAGGGGGTTCAACCGGGGAGCTGTTTTTT	CATSDPGGSTGELFF
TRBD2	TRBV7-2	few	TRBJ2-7	TGTGCCAGCAGCTTAACCCCCGGACTAGCGCGCTACGAGCAGTACTTC	CASSLTPGLARYEQYF
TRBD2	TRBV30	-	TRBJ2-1	TGTGCCTGGACCGGGGGACTAGCGGGAGGTTTCTACAATGAGCAGTTCTTC	CAWTGGLAGGFYNEQFF
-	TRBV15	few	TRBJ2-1	TGTGCCACCAGCAGAGCCCCTAGCGTATCCTACAATGAGCAGTTCTTC	CATSRAPSVSYNEQFF
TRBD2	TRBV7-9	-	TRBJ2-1	TGTGCCAGCAGCTTAGCGGATATTAGCGGGGACGTCGATGAGCAGTTCTTC	CASSLADISGDVDEQFF
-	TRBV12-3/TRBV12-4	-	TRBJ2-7	TGTGCCAGCAGCCCCTGGCGGGTGCACTCCTACGAGCAGTACTTC	CASSPWRVHSYEQYF
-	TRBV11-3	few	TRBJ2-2	TGTGCCAGCAGCCCCGGCCCAGTCAACACCGGGGAGCTGTTTTTT	CASSPGPVNTGELFF
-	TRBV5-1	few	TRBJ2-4	TGCGCCTCAAGGACCCTAGCGCAGGAAAACATTCAGTACTTC	CASRTLAQENIQYF
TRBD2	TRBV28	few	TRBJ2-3	TGTGCCAGCAGTCTACCGGGACTAGCCACAGATACGCAGTATTTT	CASSLPGLATDTQYF
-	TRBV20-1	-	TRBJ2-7	TGCAGTGCAGAGGATGGGCCAGGCGAGCAGTACTTC	CSAEDGPGEQYF
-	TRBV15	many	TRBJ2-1	TGTGCCACCAGCAGAGATAAAGGGGAGCAGTTCTTC	CATSRDKGEQFF
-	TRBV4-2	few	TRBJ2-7	TGTGCCAGCAGCCAAGAACTGGGGCGGCTCAACGAGCAGTACTTC	CASSQELGRLNEQYF
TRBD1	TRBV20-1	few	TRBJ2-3	TGCAGTGCTAGAGCTGACAGGGATCGCACAGATACGCAGTATTTT	CSARADRDRTDTQYF
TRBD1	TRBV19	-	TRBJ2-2	TGTGCCAGTAGTATCTTCTGGGACAGAAACACCGGGGAGCTGTTTTTT	CASSIFWDRNTGELFF
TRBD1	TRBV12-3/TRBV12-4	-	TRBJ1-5	TGTGCCAGCACCTGGAGGGGGCTTGGGGGATATAGCAATCAGCCCCAGCATTTT	CASTWRGLGGYSNQPQHF
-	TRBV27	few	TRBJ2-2	TGTGCCAGCAGTTTTTTCCGGGACTCTCACACCGGGGAGCTGTTTTTT	CASSFFRDSHTGELFF
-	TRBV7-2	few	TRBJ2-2	TGTGCCAGCACCCTAGGGCCCGGTCTCGGGGAGCTGTTTTTT	CASTLGPGLGELFF
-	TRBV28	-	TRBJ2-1	TGTGCCAGCAGTTTCCCCTACCCCAATGAGCAGTTCTTC	CASSFPYPNEQFF
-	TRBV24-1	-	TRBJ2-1	TGTGCCACCAGTGATCCCGCCGCCGGCGATGAGCAGTTCTTC	CATSDPAAGDEQFF
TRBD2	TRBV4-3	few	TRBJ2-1	TGCGCCAGCAGCCAACAACTCACTAGCGGGAGGGCCCATGAGCAGTTCTTC	CASSQQLTSGRAHEQFF